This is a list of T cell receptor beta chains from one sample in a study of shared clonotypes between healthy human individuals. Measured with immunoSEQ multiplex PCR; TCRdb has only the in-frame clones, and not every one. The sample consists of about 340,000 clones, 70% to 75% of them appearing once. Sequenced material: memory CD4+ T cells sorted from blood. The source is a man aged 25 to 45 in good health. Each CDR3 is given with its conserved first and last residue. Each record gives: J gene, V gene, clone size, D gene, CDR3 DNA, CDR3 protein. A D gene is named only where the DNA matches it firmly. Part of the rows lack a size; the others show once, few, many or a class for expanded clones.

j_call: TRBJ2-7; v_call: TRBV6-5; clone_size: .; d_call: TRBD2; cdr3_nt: TGTGCCAGCAGTTACTCGCAACGGGGGGTACGGGAGCAGTACTTC; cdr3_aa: CASSYSQRGVREQYF
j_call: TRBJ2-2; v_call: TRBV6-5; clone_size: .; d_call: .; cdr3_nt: TGTGCCAGCAGAAACAGGAGGGGGACCGGGGAGCTGTTTTTT; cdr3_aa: CASRNRRGTGELFF
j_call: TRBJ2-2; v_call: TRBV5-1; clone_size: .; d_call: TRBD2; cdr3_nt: TGCGCCAGCAGCTCAGCAGGGACTAGGAACACCGGGGAGCTGTTTTTT; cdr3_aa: CASSSAGTRNTGELFF
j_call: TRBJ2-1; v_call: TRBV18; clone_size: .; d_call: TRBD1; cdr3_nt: TGTGCCAGCTCACCACCGACAGGGTCCCATGAGCAGTTCTTC; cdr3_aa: CASSPPTGSHEQFF
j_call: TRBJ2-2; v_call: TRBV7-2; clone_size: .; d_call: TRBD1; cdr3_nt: TGTGCCAGCAGCTTAGTAGGGACAGGGGCTAACACCGGGGAGCTGTTTTTT; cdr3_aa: CASSLVGTGANTGELFF
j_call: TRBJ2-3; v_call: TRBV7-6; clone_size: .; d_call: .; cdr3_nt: TGTGCCAGCAGTCGATTAGCGGATACTAGCACAGATACGCAGTATTTT; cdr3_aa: CASSRLADTSTDTQYF
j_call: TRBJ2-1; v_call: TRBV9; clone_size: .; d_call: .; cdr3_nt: TGTGCCAGCAGCGTATTTGTCGGATCCTACAATGAGCAGTTCTTC; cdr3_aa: CASSVFVGSYNEQFF
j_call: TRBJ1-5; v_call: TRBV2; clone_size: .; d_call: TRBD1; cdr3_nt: TGTGCCAGCAGTGAAGGACAGGGAGGGACTCAGCCCCAGCATTTT; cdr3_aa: CASSEGQGGTQPQHF
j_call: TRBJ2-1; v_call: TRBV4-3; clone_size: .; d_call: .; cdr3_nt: TGCGCCAGCAGCCAAGAAGCCCGCTCCAATGAGCAGTTCTTC; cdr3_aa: CASSQEARSNEQFF
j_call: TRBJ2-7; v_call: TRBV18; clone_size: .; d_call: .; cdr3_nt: TGTGCCAGCTCACCTGCTGGCCGTCACTCCGGCAGAAACGAGCAGTACTTC; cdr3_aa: CASSPAGRHSGRNEQYF
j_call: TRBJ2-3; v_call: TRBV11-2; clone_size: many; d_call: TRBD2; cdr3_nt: TGTGCCAGCAGCTTACCACTGGCGGGAGTCCCTTACACAGATACGCAGTATTTT; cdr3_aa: CASSLPLAGVPYTDTQYF
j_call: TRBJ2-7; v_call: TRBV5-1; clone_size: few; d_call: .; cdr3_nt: TGCGCCAGCAGCTTGGGTGGGGGCGTCTACGAGCAGTACTTC; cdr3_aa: CASSLGGGVYEQYF
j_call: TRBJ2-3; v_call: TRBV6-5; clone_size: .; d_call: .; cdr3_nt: TGTGCCAGCAGTTACAACACAGATACGCAGTATTTT; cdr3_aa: CASSYNTDTQYF
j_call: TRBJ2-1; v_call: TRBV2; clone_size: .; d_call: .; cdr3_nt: TGTGCCAGCAGTCGGACCGACAATGAGCAGTTCTTC; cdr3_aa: CASSRTDNEQFF
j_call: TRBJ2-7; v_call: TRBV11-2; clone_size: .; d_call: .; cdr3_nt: TGTGCCAGCAGCGTAACAGGGCCCTACGAGCAGTACTTC; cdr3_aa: CASSVTGPYEQYF
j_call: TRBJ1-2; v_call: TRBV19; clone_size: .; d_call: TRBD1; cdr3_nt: TGTGCCAGTAGTCCCGGACAGGGCGGTAGGGGCTACACCTTC; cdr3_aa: CASSPGQGGRGYTF
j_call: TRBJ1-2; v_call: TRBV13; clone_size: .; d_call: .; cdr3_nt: TGTGCCAGCAGCGAGACCGGACGACGATATGGCTACACCTTC; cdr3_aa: CASSETGRRYGYTF
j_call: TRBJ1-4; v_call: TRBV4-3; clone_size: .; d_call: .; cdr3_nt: TGCGCCAGCAGCCAAGTACAGGGCGGAGAAAAACTGTTTTTT; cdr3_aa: CASSQVQGGEKLFF
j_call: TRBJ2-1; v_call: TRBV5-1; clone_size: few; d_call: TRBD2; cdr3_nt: TGCGCCAGCAGCTTCGTTATTAGCGGGAGGCACGAGCAGTTCTTC; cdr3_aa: CASSFVISGRHEQFF
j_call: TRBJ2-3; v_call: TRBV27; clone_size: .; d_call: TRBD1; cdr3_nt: TGTGCCAGCACATCTCTGGGACAGAACACAGATACGCAGTATTTT; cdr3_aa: CASTSLGQNTDTQYF
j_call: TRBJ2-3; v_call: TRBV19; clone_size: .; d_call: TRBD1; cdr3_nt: TGTGCCACCCGCCGACAGGGGAAGGGCACAGATACGCAGTATTTT; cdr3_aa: CATRRQGKGTDTQYF
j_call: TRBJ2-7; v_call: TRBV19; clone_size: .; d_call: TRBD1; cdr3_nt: TGTGCCAGTAGTAACCTACAGGGGATCGAGCAGTACTTC; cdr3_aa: CASSNLQGIEQYF
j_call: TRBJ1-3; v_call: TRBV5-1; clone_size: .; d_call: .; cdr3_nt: TGCGCCAGCAGCGGAGGTCTACAGGGAACTGGAAACACCATATATTTT; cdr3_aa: CASSGGLQGTGNTIYF
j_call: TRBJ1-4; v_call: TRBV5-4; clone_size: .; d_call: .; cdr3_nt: TGTGCCAGCAGCCCGGACATCTCTCTCCGTGAAAAACTGTTTTTT; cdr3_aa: CASSPDISLREKLFF
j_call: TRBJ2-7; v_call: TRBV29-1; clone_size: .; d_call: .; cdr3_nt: TGCAGCGCCGGACTCCTAGTTCCTTACGAGCAGTACTTC; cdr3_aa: CSAGLLVPYEQYF
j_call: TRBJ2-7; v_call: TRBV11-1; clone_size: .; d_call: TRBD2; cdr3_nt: TGTGCCAGCAGCTCCGCGGGGGTAACCTACGAGCAGTACTTC; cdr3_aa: CASSSAGVTYEQYF
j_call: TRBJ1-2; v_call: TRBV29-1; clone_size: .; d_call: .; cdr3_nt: TGCAGCGTTGAAAACTGGGATAACTATGGCTACACCTTC; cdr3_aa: CSVENWDNYGYTF
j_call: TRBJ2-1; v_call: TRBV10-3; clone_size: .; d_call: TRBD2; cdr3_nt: TGTGCCATCAGTGAGGGGTCTAGCGGGAGGGTCAATGAGCAGTTCTTC; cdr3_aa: CAISEGSSGRVNEQFF
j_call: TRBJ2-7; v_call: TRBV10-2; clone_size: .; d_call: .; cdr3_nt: TGCGCCAGCAGCGTAGACAGCTCCTACGAGCAGTACTTC; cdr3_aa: CASSVDSSYEQYF
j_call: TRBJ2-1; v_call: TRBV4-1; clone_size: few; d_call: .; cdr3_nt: TGCGCCAGCAGCCCTACCTTAGCGGCGGGCTCCTACAATGAGCAGTTCTTC; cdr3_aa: CASSPTLAAGSYNEQFF
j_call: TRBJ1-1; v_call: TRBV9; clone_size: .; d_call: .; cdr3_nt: TGTGCCAGCAGCGTAGATAGGTCAGGGACTGAAGCTTTCTTT; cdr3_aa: CASSVDRSGTEAFF
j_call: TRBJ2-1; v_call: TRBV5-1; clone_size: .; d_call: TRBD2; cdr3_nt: TGCGCCAGCAGCCTGGAGGGAGGCCTCTTAGCGGGATCTGAGCAGTTCTTC; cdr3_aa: CASSLEGGLLAGSEQFF
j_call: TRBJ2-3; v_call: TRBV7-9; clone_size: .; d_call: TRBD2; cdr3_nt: TGTGCCAGCAGCCTAGCGGGAGTAGGTACAGATACGCAGTATTTT; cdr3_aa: CASSLAGVGTDTQYF
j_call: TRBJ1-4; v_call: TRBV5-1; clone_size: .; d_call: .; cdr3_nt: TGCGCCAGCAGCCTCCAAGGCGGAATGTCTGAAAAACTGTTTTTT; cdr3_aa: CASSLQGGMSEKLFF
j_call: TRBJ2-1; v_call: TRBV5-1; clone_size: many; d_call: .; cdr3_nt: TGCGCCAGCAGCCAAGCGGAATTGAGCTCCTACAATGAGCAGTTCTTC; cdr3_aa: CASSQAELSSYNEQFF
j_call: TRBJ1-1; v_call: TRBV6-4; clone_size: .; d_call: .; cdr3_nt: TGTGCCAGCAGTGAACCCAGGCGGCTTACTGAAGCTTTCTTT; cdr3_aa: CASSEPRRLTEAFF
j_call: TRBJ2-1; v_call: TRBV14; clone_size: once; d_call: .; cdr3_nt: TGTGCCAGCAACCCTTCGAGCATTTACAATGAGCAGTTCTTC; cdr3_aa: CASNPSSIYNEQFF
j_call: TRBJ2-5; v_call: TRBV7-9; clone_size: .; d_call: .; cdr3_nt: TGTGCCAGCGGACGCGGGGATAGAGAGACCCAGTACTTC; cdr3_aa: CASGRGDRETQYF
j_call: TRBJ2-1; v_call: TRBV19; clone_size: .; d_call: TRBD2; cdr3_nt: TGTGCCAGTAGTCCCTCTAGCGGGACGGTCAATGAGCAGTTCTTC; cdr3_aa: CASSPSSGTVNEQFF
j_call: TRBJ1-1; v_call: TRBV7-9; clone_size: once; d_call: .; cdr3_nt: TGTGCCAGCAGCAAAGATGGGGGCACTGAAGCTTTCTTT; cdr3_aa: CASSKDGGTEAFF
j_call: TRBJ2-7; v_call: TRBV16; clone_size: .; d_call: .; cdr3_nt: TGTGCCAGCAGCCAATACTGGAGTATGGACTACGAGCAGTACTTC; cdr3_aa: CASSQYWSMDYEQYF
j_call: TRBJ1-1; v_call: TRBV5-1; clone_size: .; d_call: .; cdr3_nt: TGCGCCAGCAGCTTGGAGGGCCGCGAAGGGACTGAAGCTTTCTTT; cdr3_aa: CASSLEGREGTEAFF
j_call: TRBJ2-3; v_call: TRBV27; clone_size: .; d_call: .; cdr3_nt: TGTGCCAGCAGTCCCAACTACGGCACGCAGTATTTT; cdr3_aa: CASSPNYGTQYF
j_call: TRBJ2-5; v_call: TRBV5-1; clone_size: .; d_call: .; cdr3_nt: TGCGCCAGCAGCTTCGGGCAAGGGGAGACCCAGTACTTC; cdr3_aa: CASSFGQGETQYF
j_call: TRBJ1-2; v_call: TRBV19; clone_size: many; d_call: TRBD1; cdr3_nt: TGTGCCAGTAACAATCCCGGGACAGGGGAGTTCTATGGCTACACCTTC; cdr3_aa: CASNNPGTGEFYGYTF
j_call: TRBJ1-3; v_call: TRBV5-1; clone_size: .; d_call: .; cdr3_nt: TGCGCCAGCAGCTTGGTTCCAGGGATAGGAAACACCATATATTTT; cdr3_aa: CASSLVPGIGNTIYF